These 21 T cell receptor beta chains were sequenced from one sample in a study of blood T cell repertoires in COVID-19. TCRdb's table, derived via immunoSEQ multiplex PCR, lists solely in-frame clones and lacks some. The repertoire consists of approximately 210,000 clones, with more than 75% occurring once and the leading ten covering approximately 12%. The sequencing input was peripheral blood. These receptors were collected from a woman aged 40 to 49 with acute or convalescent COVID-19.

This clone was seen a handful of times. This sequence joins TRBV11-3 and TRBJ1-1; D is uncertain. V lost 3 bases, J lost 4 bases, and 9 bases lay in between. CDR3 length equals 13 residues. CDR1 is SGHNT, CDR2 YENEEA, per germline. CDR3 sequence reads: CASSFIGGTEAFF. The CDR3 nucleotides are TGTGCCAGCAGCTTTATAGGAGGCACTGAAGCTTTCTTT.

The gene calls are TRBV19 and TRBJ2-7; no firm D call. The CDR3 runs 14 residues. V was shortened by 3 bases and J by 7 bases, with 16 bases between the two germline ends. Looked up from germline, CDR1 is LNHDA and CDR2 is SQIVND (reference sequence). CDR3 amino acids: CASSIRAPRGEQYF. The DNA of the CDR3 is TGTGCCAGTAGTATTCGCGCTCCAAGAGGTGAGCAGTACTTC.

The V gene is TRBV15, the J gene TRBJ2-1, with TRBD1 identical over 9 bases. The CDR3 has 17 amino acids. Germline values: CDR1 LNHNV, CDR2 YYDKDF (reference sequence). V trimming: 0 bases; J trimming: 8 bases; junction bases outside the gene matches: 11. In nucleotides, the CDR3 is TGTGCCACCAGCAGAGACTTGAGCGGACAGGGGTTCCATGAGCAGTTCTTC. This encodes CATSRDLSGQGFHEQFF. The variable domain in full, completed from reference TRBV15 and TRBJ2-1, reads DAMVIQNPRYQVTQFGKPVTLSCSQTLNHNVMYWYQQKSSQAPKLLFHYYDKDFNNEADTPDNFQSRRPNTSFCFLDIRSPGLGDTAMYLCATSRDLSGQGFHEQFFGPGTRLTVL.

The CDR3 DNA sequence: TGTGCCAGCAGTTATCACGGGACTAGTTACGTCGGGGAGCTGTTTTTT. It encodes CASSYHGTSYVGELFF. The chain couples TRBV6-5 to TRBJ2-2; 8 nucleotides line up with TRBD2. The CDR3 is made up of 16 amino acids. Germline lookup yields CDR1 MNHEY and CDR2 SVGAGI. V was pared by 3 bases and J by 7 bases, with 10 bases of the junction left unmatched.

The chain has TRBV7-9 and TRBJ1-1, with D hard to call. Trimming shortened V by 1 base and J by 2 bases, and 8 bases separated the two germline ends. This CDR3 comprises 14 residues. The V gene's germline CDR1 is SEHNR and CDR2 FQNEAQ (reference sequence). DNA of the CDR3: TGTGCCAGCAGCTTAGGACTGCGCAACACTGAAGCTTTCTTT. The encoded protein is CASSLGLRNTEAFF. The full variable domain, completed using reference TRBV7-9 and TRBJ1-1, is DTGVSQNPRHKITKRGQNVTFRCDPISEHNRLYWYRQTLGQGPEFLTYFQNEAQLEKSRLLSDRFSAERPKGSFSTLEIQRTEQGDSAMYLCASSLGLRNTEAFFGQGTRLTVV.

A word on this clone: The sample has other DNA sequences that encode this CDR3 too. This chain links TRBV19 with TRBJ2-1; 7 bases are shared with TRBD2. In germline, CDR1 is LNHDA, CDR2 SQIVND (reference sequence). CDR3 length: 15 residues. V lost 6 bases to trimming and J lost 4 bases; unmatched junction nucleotides: 9. The CDR3 DNA reads TGTGCCAGTAGCCCGACGGGGGGAGGGTACAATGAGCAGTTCTTC. Translated, it gives CASSPTGGGYNEQFF.

The chain carries TRBV20-1 and TRBJ1-2; D uncertain. This CDR3 is 13 amino acids long. The V gene's germline CDR1 is DFQATT and CDR2 SNEGSKA (reference sequence). Trimming removed 3 bases from V and 4 bases from J, with 12 bases in between. In DNA, the CDR3 is TGCAGTGCTAGTACCGGCAGGTCCTATGGCTACACCTTC. This translates into CSASTGRSYGYTF.

The V and J genes are TRBV7-2 and TRBJ1-2; D possibly corresponds to TRBD1 (6 bases). CDR3 length: 14 residues. V was clipped by 0 bases and J by 8 bases, with 13 bases between them. Germline V gene data show CDR1 as SGHTA and CDR2 as FQGNSA. This CDR3 reads CASSLAQGTGGYTF. DNA of the CDR3: TGTGCCAGCAGCTTAGCGCAGGGGACGGGAGGCTACACCTTC.

The chain recombines TRBV13 with TRBJ2-7; 13 nucleotides agree with TRBD2. The germline CDR1 and CDR2 sequences are PRHDT and FYEKMQ (reference sequence). The V and J ends lost 5 bases and 7 bases, in that order; junction bases with no gene match: 11. CDR3 length equals 16 residues. The CDR3 region has the DNA TGTGCCAGCAGCAAATTAACTAGCGGGGGGGCCGAGGAGCAGTACTTC. This codes for CASSKLTSGGAEEQYF.

The chain joins TRBV6-5 to TRBJ1-2, with D unclear. Germline loops: CDR1 MNHEY, CDR2 SVGAGI. With 7 bases removed from V and 7 bases from J, the gap between germline ends came to 13 bases. The CDR3 runs 12 residues. CDR3 loop: CASNGREGGYTF. The CDR3 nucleotides read TGTGCCAGCAACGGACGGGAAGGTGGCTACACCTTC.

The genes are TRBV5-1 and TRBJ2-3; a possible D gene is TRBD2 (5 bases). Deletions cut 0 bases from V and 6 bases from J, with 8 bases between. The CDR3 consists of 13 residues. Per the germline V gene, CDR1 is SGHRS and CDR2 is YFSETQ. CDR3 amino acids: CASSLGTWDTQYF. In nucleotides, the CDR3 is TGCGCCAGCAGCTTGGGGACTTGGGATACGCAGTATTTT.

The chain recombines TRBV7-2 with TRBJ2-2; TRBD1 matches 11 bases. The CDR3 extends over 16 amino acids. Trimming removed 3 bases from V and 6 bases from J; junction bases left unmatched: 6. Per germline, CDR1 SGHTA and CDR2 FQGNSA. CDR3 nucleotides: TGTGCCAGCAGCTTCAAAGGACAGGGGGCCGCCGGGGAGCTGTTTTTT. It translates to CASSFKGQGAAGELFF.

This rearrangement joins TRBV4-1 to TRBJ1-1; tentatively, D is TRBD1 (5 bases). V dropped 4 bases and J dropped 5 bases, with 17 bases sitting between them. Germline CDR1 reads MGHRA; CDR2 reads YSYEKL. The CDR3 has 15 residues. In DNA form, the CDR3 reads TGCGCCAGCAGCCCCTATTGGGGGGAGACTACTGAAGCTTTCTTT. Its protein product is CASSPYWGETTEAFF.

The V and J genes are TRBV7-6 and TRBJ1-2, with 11 bases fitting TRBD1. The CDR3 is 16 residues long. V shed 5 bases, J shed 0 bases, and the junction held 5 bases outside the gene matches. The V gene's germline CDR1 is SGHVS and CDR2 FNYEAQ. The CDR3 here is CASSPGTGGANYGYTF. DNA of the CDR3: TGTGCCAGCAGCCCAGGGACAGGGGGAGCTAACTATGGCTACACCTTC.

The J gene is TRBJ2-5, the V gene TRBV11-2; 11 bases match TRBD2. V was clipped by 1 base and J by 3 bases; unmatched bases: 4. CDR1 is SGHAT and CDR2 is FQNNGV in the germline V gene. The CDR3 consists of 16 residues. The CDR3 sequence: CASSLVSGGAKETQYF. The CDR3 nucleotides are TGTGCCAGCAGCTTAGTTAGCGGGGGGGCTAAAGAGACCCAGTACTTC.

V is TRBV4-2 and J is TRBJ2-1; 8 nucleotides line up with TRBD2. The germline V gene has CDR1 LGHNA and CDR2 YNFKEQ. Trimming took 1 base from V and 3 from J; bases not matched to a gene: 5. The CDR3 sequence is 16 residues long. The CDR3 reads CASSQVAGGLYNEQFF. The CDR3 bases are TGTGCCAGCAGCCAAGTGGCGGGGGGCCTCTACAATGAGCAGTTCTTC.

The rearrangement joins TRBV27 to TRBJ2-5, with TRBD1 identical over 7 bases. With 6 bases clipped from V and 1 base from J, the junction kept 8 bases outside the gene matches. The CDR3 length is 15 residues. Germline CDR1 is MNHEY and CDR2 is SMNVEV (reference sequence). CDR3 region: CASRPDRDGQETQYF. DNA for the CDR3: TGTGCCAGCAGACCCGACAGGGATGGCCAAGAGACCCAGTACTTC.

The chain joins TRBV4-3 to TRBJ2-1, with TRBD2 matching over 9 bases. This CDR3 spans 16 amino acids. Germline CDR1 and CDR2: LGHNA and YSLEER. Trimming cost V 3 bases and J 2 bases; bases outside gene matches: 5. CDR3 DNA: TGCGCCAGCAGCCAGGGTCTAGCGGGAACCTACAATGAGCAGTTCTTC. Translating it yields CASSQGLAGTYNEQFF.

The chain combines TRBV12-5 with TRBJ2-7; D gene unclear. Per germline, CDR1 LGHNT and CDR2 FRNRAP. The CDR3 extends over 13 amino acids. V shed 6 bases and J shed 5 bases, with 14 bases lying between them. Here the CDR3 DNA reads TGTGCTAGTGGCCCTCGACTGTTCCACGAGCAGTACTTC. Translation gives CASGPRLFHEQYF.

This chain connects TRBV6-5 to TRBJ1-5; D remains unclear. The CDR3 loop spans 14 amino acids. CDR1 is MNHEY, CDR2 SVGAGI, per germline. V lost 5 bases, J lost 5 bases, and 13 bases lay in between. For the CDR3, the DNA is TGTGCCAGCAGTAAGCTGAGTTCGGATCAGCCCCAGCATTTT. Translating it yields CASSKLSSDQPQHF.

The chain uses TRBV28 and TRBJ2-3, with 8 bases that match TRBD1. The CDR3 is made up of 16 amino acids. Germline V CDR1 and CDR2: MDHEN, SYDVKM. The ends lost 10 bases at V and 1 base at J; junction bases unmatched: 13. CDR3 protein: CATLDWSGQGTDTQYF. The CDR3 DNA is TGTGCCACCCTTGATTGGTCGGGACAGGGCACAGATACGCAGTATTTT. The full variable domain, with the rest looked up from reference TRBV28 and TRBJ2-3, is DVKVTQSSRYLVKRTGEKVFLECVQDMDHENMFWYRQDPGLGLRLIYFSYDVKMKEKGDIPEGYSVSREKKERFSLILESASTNQTSMYLCATLDWSGQGTDTQYFGPGTRLTVL.